A selection of T cell receptor beta chains follows, all from one sample in a study of T cell changes during pregnancy in multiple sclerosis. Clones were sequenced by immunoSEQ multiplex PCR, and TCRdb holds only the in-frame ones, with some missing. The sample has 35,000 to 50,000 clones; 88% are singletons. The sample consisted of CD4+ T cells from peripheral blood mononuclear cells, taken in the second trimester of pregnancy. Source of these receptors: a female donor with multiple sclerosis, enrolled in a pregnancy study. Each CDR3 is given with its conserved first and last residue.

J,V,CDR3
TRBJ2-1,TRBV28,CASSAQGMMANEQFF
TRBJ2-1,TRBV7-9,CASRTSGHFSYNEQFF
TRBJ2-2,TRBV7-8,CASSSLNTGELFF
TRBJ2-3,TRBV7-9,CASSSLVGVGPDTQYF
TRBJ1-5,TRBV27,CASSLYGQPQHF
TRBJ2-5,TRBV29-1,CSVEGPGETQYF
TRBJ2-1,TRBV6-1,CASSPDRGTYNEQFF
TRBJ2-1,TRBV5-6,CASSFRAYYNEQFF
TRBJ2-3,TRBV9,CASSLSGKSTDTQYF
TRBJ2-3,TRBV30,CAWVRGAGVADTQYF
TRBJ1-5,TRBV30,CAWSVSGLQPQHF
TRBJ2-7,TRBV19,CASSSRDTYYEQYF
TRBJ2-4,TRBV2,CASTRSLAKNIQYF
TRBJ2-7,TRBV28,CASSFSGEPSEQYF